The subject of this entry is one TCR gamma chain. It lacks a known antigen. Base qualities were left out, and no much larger clone turns up one base away. Other DNA sequences in the sample encode the same CDR3. The data belong to a study of Vδ1+ human thymocytes (dated by TCRdb to 2016 to 2019). As for the study more broadly: As a data resource, the study described the mRNA-level TRG and TRD CDR3 repertoires found in highly purified Vdelta1+ thymocytes taken from young children. Earlier work had validated the multiplex-based CDR3 amplicon strategy against 5'RACE-based methods for generating CDR3 amplicons. Overall results and qualifications from the work: In contrast to oligoclonal peripheral blood repertoires, thymic TRG and TRD repertoires appeared to be highly polyclonal with Gaussian CDR3 length distributions. Many TRG clonotypes were found to be shared between donors (up to roughly 7x10^3), whereas TRD repertoires were found to be essentially private (max about 100 shared). Although sort purity was high, about 22% of thymic TRD sequences were Vdelta2 (with a few Vdelta3), in contrast to the peripheral blood Vdelta1+ controls. Because unexpected Vdelta2 sequences could lead to misinterpretation of bulk repertoire data, the authors recommended using highly purified populations and validating at the single-cell level. Because no clustering by age or sex was seen, donors were not stratified by age or sex in the analyses.

CDR1 and CDR2 (GITISATS, ISYDGTV) derive from the germline V gene (reference sequence). The CDR3 spans 14 residues, from the cysteine through the phenylalanine. Only the CDR3 part of the read is kept: 42 bases, read in frame from the first base. At the junction V is shortened by 1 base and J by 0 bases; bases outside the gene matches: 3. Thymic samples were depleted of alphabeta T cells, then CD3+ TCRVdelta1+ TCRVdelta2- thymocytes were FACS-sorted. The purity of the sorted Vdelta1+ thymocytes fell between roughly 96% and 99.6%. The thymic specimens were obtained from seven or eight paediatric patients who were undergoing corrective cardiac surgery and ranged in age from 5 days to 15 months. Thymic tissue was dispersed and mononuclear cells isolated on a Histopaque-1077 density gradient. The staining antibodies were anti-TCRVdelta1 clone TS8.2, anti-TCRVdelta2 clone B6, anti-CD3 clone HIT3a and anti-TCRalphabeta clone IP26.

RNA was isolated using the RNeasy mini kit, and reverse transcription was performed with Superscript III. CDR3 amplicons were produced by multiplex PCR using pooled V-gene forward primers and a constant-region reverse primer with Illumina adaptor overhangs. After gel purification, the amplicons were indexed with Nextera index primers over roughly 8 extra PCR cycles and then purified using AMPure XP beads. Sequencing of libraries was performed on an Illumina MiSeq using paired-end 250 bp reads, dual indexing and an approximately 19% PhiX spike-in. The original methods were these. FastQC was used to check read quality, and ea-utils fastq-join was used to merge TRG read pairs. IMGT/HighV-QUEST was used to annotate the sequences, only productive sequences with an unambiguous V-gene assignment were kept, and clonotypes were defined as sequences sharing an identical CDR3 sequence. VDJtools 1.1.1, tcR 2.2.3, Treemap and vegan Shannon diversity in R 3.4.4 were used for downstream analysis. Clonotypes were called again by TCRdb from the public reads via CATT, and duplicate nucleotide sequences were then merged into one entry. The V and J calls were determined by TCRdb, not by the authors. This sample lists some 37,000 gamma-chain clones; just over 20% were detected once. The ten largest clonotypes hold around 1.9% of the sample.

Sequenced material: Vdelta1+ gamma-delta thymocytes from the thymus. In light of the paper, this sample's cell subset or site label describes: FACS-sorted CD3+ TCRalphabeta- TCRVdelta1+ TCRVdelta2- thymocytes. This receptor was taken from a girl under three years old who had congenital heart surgery. This receptor chain uses TRGV9 and TRGJ1 or TRGJ2. The CDR3 protein: CALWEVANYYKKLF. The nucleotide sequence reads as follows: TGTGCCTTGTGGGAGGTCGCGAATTATTATAAGAAACTCTTT.